This T cell receptor (beta chain) derives from a study of shared clonotypes between healthy human individuals. In the naive CD8 group, cells lacked CD45RO and were positively selected for CCR7, so terminally differentiated effector memory CD45RA+ cells were left out. Here immunoSEQ multiplex PCR was the method, and the copy in TCRdb shows in-frame clones only, minus some. In the table there are 550,000 to 650,000 clones, roughly 96% of which are singletons. The sample comprised naive CD8+ T cells sorted from blood. The sequence was collected from a woman between 25 and 40 years old in good health.

The CDR3 protein is CASSYLGEVETQYF. CDR3 bases: TGTGCCAGCAGTTACCTTGGAGAAGTGGAGACCCAGTACTTC. The chain carries TRBV6-5 and TRBJ2-5; D is ambiguous. V was clipped by 2 bases and J by 5 bases, with 12 bases between them. The CDR3 totals 14 residues. The germline CDR1 and CDR2 sequences are MNHEY and SVGAGI.